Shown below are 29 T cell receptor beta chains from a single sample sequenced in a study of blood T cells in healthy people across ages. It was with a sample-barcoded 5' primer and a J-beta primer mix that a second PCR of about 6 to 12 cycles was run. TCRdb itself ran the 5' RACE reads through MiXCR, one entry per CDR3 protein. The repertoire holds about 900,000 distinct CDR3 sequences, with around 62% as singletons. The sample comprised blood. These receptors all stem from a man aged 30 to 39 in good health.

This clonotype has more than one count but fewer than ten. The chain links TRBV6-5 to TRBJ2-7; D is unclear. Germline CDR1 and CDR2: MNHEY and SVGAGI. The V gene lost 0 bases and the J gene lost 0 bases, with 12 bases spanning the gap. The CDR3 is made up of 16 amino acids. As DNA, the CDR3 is TGTGCCAGCAGTTACTCCACACGTCCCCCCTCCTACGAGCAGTACTTC. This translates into CASSYSTRPPSYEQYF.

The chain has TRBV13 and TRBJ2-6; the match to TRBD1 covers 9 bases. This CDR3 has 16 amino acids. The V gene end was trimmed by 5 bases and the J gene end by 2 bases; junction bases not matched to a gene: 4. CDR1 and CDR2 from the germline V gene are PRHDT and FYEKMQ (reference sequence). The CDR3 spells CASSPRDRAGANVLTF. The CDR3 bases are TGTGCCAGCAGCCCGCGGGACAGGGCTGGGGCCAACGTCCTGACTTTC.

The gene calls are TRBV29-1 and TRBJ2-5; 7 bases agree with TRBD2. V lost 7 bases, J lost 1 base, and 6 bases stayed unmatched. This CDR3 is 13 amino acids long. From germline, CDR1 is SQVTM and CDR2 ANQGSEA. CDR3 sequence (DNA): TGCAGCGACCGACTAGCCGGCCAAGAGACCCAGTACTTC. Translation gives CSDRLAGQETQYF.

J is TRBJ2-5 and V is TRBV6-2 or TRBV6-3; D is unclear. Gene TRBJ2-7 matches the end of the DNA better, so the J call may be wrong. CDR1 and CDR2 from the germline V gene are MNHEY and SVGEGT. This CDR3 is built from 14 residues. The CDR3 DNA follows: TGTGCCAGCAGTCTCGACCCACCACCATTCGAGCAGTACTTC. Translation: CASSLDPPPFEQYF.

The DNA for the CDR3 is TGTGCCAGCAGCTCCAGGGGGAAAGAGACCCAGTACTTC. It is translated as CASSSRGKETQYF. This chain joins TRBV5-5 and TRBJ2-5, with 7 bases lining up with TRBD1. J gave up 3 bases and V 3 bases, and 2 bases lay outside the gene matches. This CDR3 comprises 13 residues. Germline CDR1 reads SGHKS; CDR2 reads YYEKEE (reference sequence).

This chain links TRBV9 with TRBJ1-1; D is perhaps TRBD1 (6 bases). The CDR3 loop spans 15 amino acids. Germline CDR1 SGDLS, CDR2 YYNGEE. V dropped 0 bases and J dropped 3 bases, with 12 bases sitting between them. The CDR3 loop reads CASSVEQGQDTEAFF. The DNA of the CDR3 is TGTGCCAGCAGCGTAGAACAGGGACAAGACACTGAAGCTTTCTTT.

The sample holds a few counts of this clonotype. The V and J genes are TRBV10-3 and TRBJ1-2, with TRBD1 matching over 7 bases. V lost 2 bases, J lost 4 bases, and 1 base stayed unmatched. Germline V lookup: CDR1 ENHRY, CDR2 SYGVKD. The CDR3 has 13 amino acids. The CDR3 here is CAISEGQAYGYTF. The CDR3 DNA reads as TGTGCCATCAGTGAGGGACAGGCCTATGGCTACACCTTC.

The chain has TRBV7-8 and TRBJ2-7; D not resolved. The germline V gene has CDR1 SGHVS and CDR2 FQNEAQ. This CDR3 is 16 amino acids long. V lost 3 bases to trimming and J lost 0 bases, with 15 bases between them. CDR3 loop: CASSLLRPSSSYEQYF. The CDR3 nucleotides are TGTGCCAGCAGCTTGTTGCGACCATCCAGCTCCTACGAGCAGTACTTC.

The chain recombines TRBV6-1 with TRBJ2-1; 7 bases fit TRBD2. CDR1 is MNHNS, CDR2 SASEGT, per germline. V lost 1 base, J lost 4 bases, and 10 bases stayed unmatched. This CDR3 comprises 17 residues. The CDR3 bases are TGTGCCAGCAGTGAAGAGGCGGTAGGGAGGGGATACAATGAGCAGTTCTTC. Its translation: CASSEEAVGRGYNEQFF.

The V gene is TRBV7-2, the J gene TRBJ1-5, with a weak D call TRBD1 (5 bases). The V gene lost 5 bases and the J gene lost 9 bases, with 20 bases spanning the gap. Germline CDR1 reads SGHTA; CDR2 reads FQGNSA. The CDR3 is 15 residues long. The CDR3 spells CASSGNGPPGGPQHF. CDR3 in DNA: TGTGCCAGCAGCGGAAATGGACCACCCGGGGGGCCCCAGCATTTT. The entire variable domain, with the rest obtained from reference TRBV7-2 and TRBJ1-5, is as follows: GAGVSQSPSNKVTEKGKDVELRCDPISGHTALYWYRQSLGQGLEFLIYFQGNSAPDKSGLPSDRFSAERTGGSVSTLTIQRTQQEDSAVYLCASSGNGPPGGPQHFGDGTRLSIL.

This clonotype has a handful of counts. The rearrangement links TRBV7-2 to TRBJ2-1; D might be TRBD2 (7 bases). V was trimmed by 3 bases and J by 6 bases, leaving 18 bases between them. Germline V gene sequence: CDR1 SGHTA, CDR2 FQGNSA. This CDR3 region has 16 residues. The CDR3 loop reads CASSFTYAGALNEQFF. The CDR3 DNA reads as TGTGCCAGCAGCTTTACTTACGCGGGGGCTCTCAATGAGCAGTTCTTC. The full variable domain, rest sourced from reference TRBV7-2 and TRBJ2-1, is GAGVSQSPSNKVTEKGKDVELRCDPISGHTALYWYRQSLGQGLEFLIYFQGNSAPDKSGLPSDRFSAERTGGSVSTLTIQRTQQEDSAVYLCASSFTYAGALNEQFFGPGTRLTVL.

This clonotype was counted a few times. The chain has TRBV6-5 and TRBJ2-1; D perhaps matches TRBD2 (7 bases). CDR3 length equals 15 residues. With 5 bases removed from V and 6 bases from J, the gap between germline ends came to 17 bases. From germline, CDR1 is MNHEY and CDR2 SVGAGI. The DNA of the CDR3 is TGTGCCAGCAGTCGGTTGCGGGGGCGCCTCAATGAGCAGTTCTTC. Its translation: CASSRLRGRLNEQFF.

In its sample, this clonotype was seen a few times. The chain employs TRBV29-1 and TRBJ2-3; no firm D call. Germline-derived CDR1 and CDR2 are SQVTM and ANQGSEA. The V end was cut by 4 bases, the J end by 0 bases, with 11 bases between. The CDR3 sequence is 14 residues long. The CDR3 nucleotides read TGCAGCGTTGCCGGTACCTTTAGCACAGATACGCAGTATTTT. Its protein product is CSVAGTFSTDTQYF.

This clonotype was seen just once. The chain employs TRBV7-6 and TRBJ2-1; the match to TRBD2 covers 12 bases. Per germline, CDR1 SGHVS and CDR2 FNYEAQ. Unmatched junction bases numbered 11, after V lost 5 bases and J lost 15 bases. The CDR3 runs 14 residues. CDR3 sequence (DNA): TGTGCCAGCAGCCCACTAGCGGGAGGCGTGAGGTCGTTCTTC. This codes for CASSPLAGGVRSFF. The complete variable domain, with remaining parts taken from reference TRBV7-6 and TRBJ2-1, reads GAGVSQSPRYKVTKRGQDVALRCDPISGHVSLYWYRQALGQGPEFLTYFNYEAQQDKSGLPNDRFSAERPEGSISTLTIQRTEQRDSAMYRCASSPLAGGVRSFFGPGTRLTVL.

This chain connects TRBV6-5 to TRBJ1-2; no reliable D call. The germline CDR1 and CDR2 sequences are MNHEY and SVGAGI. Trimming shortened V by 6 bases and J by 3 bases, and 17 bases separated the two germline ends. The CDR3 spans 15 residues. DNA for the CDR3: TGTGCCAGCAGCCACCCTGAAAGGGCACACTATGGCTACACCTTC. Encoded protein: CASSHPERAHYGYTF.

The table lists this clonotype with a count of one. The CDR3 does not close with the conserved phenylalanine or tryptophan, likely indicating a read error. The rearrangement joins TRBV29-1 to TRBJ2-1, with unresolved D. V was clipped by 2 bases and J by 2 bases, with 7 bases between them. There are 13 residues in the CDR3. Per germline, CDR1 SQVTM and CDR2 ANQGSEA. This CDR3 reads CSVERAAYNEQFL. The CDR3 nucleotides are TGCAGCGTTGAAAGGGCCGCCTACAATGAGCAGTTCTTG.

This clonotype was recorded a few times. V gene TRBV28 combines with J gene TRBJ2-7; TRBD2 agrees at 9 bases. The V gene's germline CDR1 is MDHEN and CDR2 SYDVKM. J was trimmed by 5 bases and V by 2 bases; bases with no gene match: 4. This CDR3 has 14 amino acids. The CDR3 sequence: CASSLAGGLDEQYF. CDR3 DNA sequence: TGTGCCAGCAGTTTAGCGGGGGGGCTCGACGAGCAGTACTTC. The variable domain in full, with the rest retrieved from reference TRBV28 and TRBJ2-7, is DVKVTQSSRYLVKRTGEKVFLECVQDMDHENMFWYRQDPGLGLRLIYFSYDVKMKEKGDIPEGYSVSREKKERFSLILESASTNQTSMYLCASSLAGGLDEQYFGPGTRLTVT.

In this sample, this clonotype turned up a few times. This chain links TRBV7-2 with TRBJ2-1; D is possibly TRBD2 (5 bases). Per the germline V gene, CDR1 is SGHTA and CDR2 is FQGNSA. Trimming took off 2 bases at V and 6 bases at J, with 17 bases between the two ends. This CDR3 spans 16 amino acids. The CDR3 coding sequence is TGTGCCAGCAGCTTAAGTCTCCCCACGGGGTCCAATGAGCAGTTCTTC. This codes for CASSLSLPTGSNEQFF.

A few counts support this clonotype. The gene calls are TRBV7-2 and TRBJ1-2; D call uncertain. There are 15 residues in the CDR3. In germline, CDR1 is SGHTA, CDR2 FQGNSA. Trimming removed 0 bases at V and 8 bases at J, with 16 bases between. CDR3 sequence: CASSLAGQTYSGYTF. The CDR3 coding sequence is TGTGCCAGCAGCTTAGCCGGGCAGACCTATTCCGGCTACACCTTC.

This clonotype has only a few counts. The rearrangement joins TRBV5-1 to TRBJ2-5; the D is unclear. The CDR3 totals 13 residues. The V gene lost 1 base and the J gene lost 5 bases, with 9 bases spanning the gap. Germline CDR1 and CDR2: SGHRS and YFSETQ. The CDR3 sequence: CASSLLSGETQYF. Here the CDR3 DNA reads TGCGCCAGCAGCTTGTTGTCTGGGGAGACCCAGTACTTC.

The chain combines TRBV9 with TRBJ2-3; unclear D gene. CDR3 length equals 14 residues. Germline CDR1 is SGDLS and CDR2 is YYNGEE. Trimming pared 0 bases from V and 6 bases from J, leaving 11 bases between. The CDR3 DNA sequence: TGTGCCAGCAGCGTAGATGGCACCATTGATACGCAGTATTTT. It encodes CASSVDGTIDTQYF. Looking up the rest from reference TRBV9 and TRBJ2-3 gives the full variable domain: DSGVTQTPKHLITATGQRVTLRCSPRSGDLSVYWYQQSLDQGLQFLIQYYNGEERAKGNILERFSAQQFPDLHSELNLSSLELGDSALYFCASSVDGTIDTQYFGPGTRLTVL.

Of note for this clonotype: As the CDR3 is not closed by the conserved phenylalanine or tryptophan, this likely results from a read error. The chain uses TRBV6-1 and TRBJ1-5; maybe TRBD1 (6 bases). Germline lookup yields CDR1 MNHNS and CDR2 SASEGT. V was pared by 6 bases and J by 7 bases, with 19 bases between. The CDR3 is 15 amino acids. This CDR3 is CASSVTGTPLQPQHV. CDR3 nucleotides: TGTGCCAGCAGCGTTACAGGGACCCCCCTCCAGCCCCAGCATGTT.

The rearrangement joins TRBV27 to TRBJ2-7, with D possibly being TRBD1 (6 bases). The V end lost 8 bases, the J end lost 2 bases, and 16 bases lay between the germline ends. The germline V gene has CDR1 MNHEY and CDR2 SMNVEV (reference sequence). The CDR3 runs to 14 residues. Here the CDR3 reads CASGDGQGPYEQYF. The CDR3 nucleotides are TGTGCCAGCGGCGACGGGCAGGGGCCCTACGAGCAGTACTTC.

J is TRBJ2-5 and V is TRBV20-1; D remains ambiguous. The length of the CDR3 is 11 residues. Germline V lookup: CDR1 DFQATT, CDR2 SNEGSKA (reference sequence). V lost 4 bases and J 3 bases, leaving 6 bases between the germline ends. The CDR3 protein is CSATTKETQYF. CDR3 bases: TGCAGTGCTACCACCAAAGAGACCCAGTACTTC.

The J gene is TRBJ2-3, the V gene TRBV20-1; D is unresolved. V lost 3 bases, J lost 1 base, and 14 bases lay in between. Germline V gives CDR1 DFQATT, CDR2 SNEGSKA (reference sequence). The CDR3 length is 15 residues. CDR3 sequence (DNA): TGCAGTGCTAGGGTCAGGATGGCAGGCACAGATACGCAGTATTTT. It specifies CSARVRMAGTDTQYF.

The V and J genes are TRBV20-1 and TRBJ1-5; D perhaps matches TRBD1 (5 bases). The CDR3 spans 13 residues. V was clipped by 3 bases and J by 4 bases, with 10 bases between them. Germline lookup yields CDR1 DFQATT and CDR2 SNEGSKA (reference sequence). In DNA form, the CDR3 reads TGCAGTGCTAGTCCACAGGCAAATCAGCCCCAGCATTTT. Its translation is CSASPQANQPQHF.

This chain's CDR3 is CAARGGPRDTQYF. The CDR3 coding sequence is TGCGCCGCCAGAGGGGGGCCGAGAGATACGCAGTATTTT. The chain joins TRBV4-3 to TRBJ2-3, with D perhaps assigned TRBD1 or TRBD2 (6 bases each). The CDR3 sequence is 13 residues long. Germline loops: CDR1 LGHNA, CDR2 YSLEER. Between the trimmed V and J ends, which lost 11 bases and 5 bases, there was a span of 17 bases.

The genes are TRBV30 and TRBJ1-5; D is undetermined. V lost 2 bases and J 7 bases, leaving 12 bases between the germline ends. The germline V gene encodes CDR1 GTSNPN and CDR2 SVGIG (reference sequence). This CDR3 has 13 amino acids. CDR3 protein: CAWSLTAGQPQHF. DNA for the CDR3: TGTGCCTGGAGTTTGACGGCGGGACAGCCCCAGCATTTT.

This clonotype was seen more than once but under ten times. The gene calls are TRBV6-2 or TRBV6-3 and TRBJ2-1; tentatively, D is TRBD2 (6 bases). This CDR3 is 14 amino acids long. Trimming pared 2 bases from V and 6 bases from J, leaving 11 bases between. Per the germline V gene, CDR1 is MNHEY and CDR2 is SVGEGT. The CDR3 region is CASSYREEGNEQFF. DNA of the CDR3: TGTGCCAGCAGTTACCGAGAGGAGGGCAATGAGCAGTTCTTC.